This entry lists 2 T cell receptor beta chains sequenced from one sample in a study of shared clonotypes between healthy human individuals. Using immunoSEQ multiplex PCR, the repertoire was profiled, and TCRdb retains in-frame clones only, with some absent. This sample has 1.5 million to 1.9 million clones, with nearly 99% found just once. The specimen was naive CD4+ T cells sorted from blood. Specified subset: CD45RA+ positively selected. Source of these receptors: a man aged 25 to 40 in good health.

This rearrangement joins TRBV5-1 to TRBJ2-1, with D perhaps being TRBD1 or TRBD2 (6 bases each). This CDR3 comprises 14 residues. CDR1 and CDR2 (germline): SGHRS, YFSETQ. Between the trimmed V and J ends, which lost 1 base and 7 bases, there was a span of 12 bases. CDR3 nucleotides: TGCGCCAGCAGCTTGACCAAAGGGGGGAATGAGCAGTTCTTC. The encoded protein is CASSLTKGGNEQFF.

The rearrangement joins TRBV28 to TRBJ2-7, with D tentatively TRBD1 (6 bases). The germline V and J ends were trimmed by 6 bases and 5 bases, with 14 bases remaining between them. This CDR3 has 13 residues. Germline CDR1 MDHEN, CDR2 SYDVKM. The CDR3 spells CASSLTGLHEQYF. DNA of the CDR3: TGTGCCAGCAGCCTGACAGGTCTCCACGAGCAGTACTTC.